One sample yielded the 26 T cell receptor beta chains listed below, sequenced in a study of T cells in Graves' hyperthyroidism and ophthalmopathy. Amplification of TCR beta CDR3 regions used RNA as the template. The TCR CDR3 was amplified in a first-round RT-PCR using the HTBI primer set. MiXCR was run by TCRdb on the multiplex PCR reads, yielding one entry per CDR3 protein. Altogether 540,000 or so distinct CDR3 sequences are present, around 14% being singletons, with the ten largest covering less than 9.5%. The specimen sequenced was blood. These receptor sequences come from a woman aged 25 to 45 with Graves' hyperthyroidism.

This clonotype was seen at least ten times. The V gene is TRBV5-1, the J gene TRBJ2-7; D may be TRBD2 (6 bases). Germline V gene sequence: CDR1 SGHRS, CDR2 YFSETQ. The CDR3 spans 13 residues. The V end was cut by 4 bases, the J end by 9 bases, with 17 bases between. Here the CDR3 DNA reads TGCGCCAGCAGCACGGGACTGGGAGGTCGGCAGTACTTC. It yields the protein CASSTGLGGRQYF.

In this sample, this clonotype turned up a few times. The chain has TRBV18 and TRBJ2-3, with 14 bases matching TRBD2. The CDR3 contains 18 residues. Germline values: CDR1 KGHSH, CDR2 LQKENI. V lost 8 bases, J lost 4 bases, and 14 bases stayed unmatched. CDR3 bases: TGTGCCAGCCGGACTAGCGGGAGGCCCGTAGCCGTCTCAGATACGCAGTATTTT. It yields the protein CASRTSGRPVAVSDTQYF.

This clonotype was picked up a small number of times. The chain is built from TRBV6-1 and TRBJ1-1; D gene uncertain. This CDR3 contains 15 residues. V was clipped by 7 bases and J by 1 base, with 16 bases between them. Germline V CDR1 and CDR2: MNHNS, SASEGT. CDR3 region: CASTKRTAANTEAFF. The DNA for the CDR3 is TGTGCCAGCACCAAAAGGACGGCTGCGAACACTGAAGCTTTCTTT.

This clonotype was recorded at least ten times. The rearrangement links TRBV11-2 to TRBJ2-1; 8 nucleotides match TRBD2. The CDR3 runs to 15 residues. J lost 0 bases, V lost 3 bases, and 1 base had no gene match. The germline CDR1 and CDR2 sequences are SGHAT and FQNNGV. In DNA, the CDR3 is TGTGCCAGCAGCTTTAGCGGGACCTCCTACAATGAGCAGTTCTTC. Its protein is CASSFSGTSYNEQFF.

The chain carries TRBV27 and TRBJ2-1; D possibly uses TRBD1 or TRBD2 (6 bases each). Trimming removed 7 bases at V and 1 base at J, with 14 bases between. The V gene's germline CDR1 is MNHEY and CDR2 SMNVEV (reference sequence). This CDR3 comprises 15 residues. DNA for the CDR3: TGTGCCAGCAATGGGGGGCGGGCTTCCTACAATGAGCAGTTCTTC. Residues: CASNGGRASYNEQFF.

This clonotype came up a few times. V is TRBV12-3 or TRBV12-4 and J is TRBJ2-3; D remains unclear. V was clipped by 4 bases and J by 6 bases, with 14 bases between them. The CDR3 runs to 14 residues. CDR3 nucleotide sequence: TGTGCCAGCAGTTCAATTAGCCGGTGGGATACGCAGTATTTT. Amino acid sequence: CASSSISRWDTQYF.

In this sample, this clonotype turned up a few times. The chain is built from TRBV20-1 and TRBJ2-4; D may be TRBD1 (6 bases). CDR3 length equals 14 residues. Germline V CDR1 and CDR2: DFQATT, SNEGSKA (reference sequence). Trimming removed 5 bases from V and 0 bases from J, with 11 bases in between. The CDR3 spells CSAYGQKAKNIQYF. The CDR3 DNA reads TGCAGTGCTTATGGACAGAAAGCCAAAAACATTCAGTACTTC.

Concerning this clonotype: A read error may explain this, as a much larger clone is one base away. This sequence joins TRBV20-1 and TRBJ1-5, with D perhaps matching TRBD1 (6 bases). The CDR3 runs 14 residues. Germline V gene lookup returns CDR1 DFQATT and CDR2 SNEGSKA (reference sequence). CDR3 bases: TGCAGTGCTAGTGGGGGGCAACGCAATCAGCCCCGGCATTTT. Translation gives CSASGGQRNQPRHF.

The chain is built from TRBV19 and TRBJ2-7, with TRBD2 matching over 8 bases. This CDR3 comprises 16 residues. CDR1 and CDR2 (germline): LNHDA, SQIVND (reference sequence). Trimming at V came to 5 bases and at J to 0 bases, leaving 9 bases not matched to a gene. In DNA form, the CDR3 reads TGTGCCAGTAGTCTAAGAGCGGGAGCCGACTCCTACGAGCAGTACTTC. Its protein product is CASSLRAGADSYEQYF.

This clonotype was detected ten times or more. The chain joins TRBV6-1 to TRBJ2-5; 13 bases agree with TRBD2. Germline CDR1 reads MNHNS; CDR2 reads SASEGT. This CDR3 is 18 amino acids long. The V gene end was trimmed by 6 bases and the J gene end by 5 bases; junction bases not matched to a gene: 15. CDR3: CASSLTRTSGRLWETQYF. For the CDR3, the DNA is TGTGCCAGCAGCTTAACCCGGACTAGCGGGAGACTGTGGGAGACCCAGTACTTC.

This clonotype occurred a few times. The CDR3 bases are TGCGCCAGCAGCCAAGTGCAGGGGGGCAACTATGGCTACACCTTC. Translating it yields CASSQVQGGNYGYTF. This chain connects TRBV4-1 to TRBJ1-2; TRBD1 agrees at 7 bases. V lost 1 base to trimming and J lost 2 bases; unmatched junction nucleotides: 4. CDR1 and CDR2 (germline): MGHRA, YSYEKL. This CDR3 spans 15 amino acids.

The chain employs TRBV5-1 and TRBJ2-7; D remains ambiguous. The ends were cut back, 7 bases at V and 2 bases at J, with 16 bases in the middle. CDR1 is SGHRS and CDR2 is YFSETQ in the germline V gene. The CDR3 runs 14 residues. CDR3 sequence (DNA): TGCGCCAGCGGGCCTAGGGCCGAAACCTACGAGCAGTACTTC. It specifies CASGPRAETYEQYF.

V gene TRBV7-2 combines with J gene TRBJ2-2; D might be TRBD2 (7 bases). Trimming shortened V by 1 base and J by 4 bases, and 13 bases separated the two germline ends. This CDR3 region has 16 residues. Germline CDR1 reads SGHTA; CDR2 reads FQGNSA. The CDR3 loop is CASSLVGGGSTGELFF. The CDR3 DNA reads as TGTGCCAGCAGCTTAGTAGGGGGGGGATCCACCGGGGAGCTGTTTTTT.

The sample holds many counts of this clonotype. The rearrangement uses TRBV28 and TRBJ1-2; a possible D gene is TRBD1 (6 bases). This CDR3 contains 16 residues. Trimming pared 8 bases from V and 1 base from J, leaving 20 bases between. From germline, CDR1 is MDHEN and CDR2 SYDVKM. This chain's CDR3 is CASGNQGTNLNYGYTF. DNA for the CDR3: TGTGCCAGCGGTAATCAAGGGACAAATCTTAACTATGGCTACACCTTC.

J is TRBJ1-2 and V is TRBV4-3; D remains unclear. CDR1 is LGHNA and CDR2 is YSLEER in the germline V gene. This CDR3 comprises 15 residues. Trimming took 0 bases from V and 1 from J, leaving 9 bases between them. CDR3 sequence: CASSQDSGVNYGYTF. Here the CDR3 DNA reads TGCGCCAGCAGCCAAGATAGCGGGGTTAACTATGGCTACACCTTC.

This clonotype was counted at least ten times. The chain combines TRBV28 with TRBJ2-7, with TRBD1 as a possible D gene (6 bases). This CDR3 is built from 12 residues. Germline assignment: CDR1 MDHEN and CDR2 SYDVKM. Deletions cut 10 bases from V and 0 bases from J, with 10 bases between. The CDR3 reads CATGTPSYEQYF. CDR3 coding DNA: TGTGCCACCGGGACACCCTCCTACGAGCAGTACTTC.

This clonotype was recorded a few times. This may be a read error, as it is one base from a much larger clone. The chain joins TRBV20-1 to TRBJ1-1; no clear D. Germline CDR1 reads DFQATT; CDR2 reads SNEGSKA (reference sequence). V was shortened by 4 bases and J by 2 bases, with 11 bases between the two germline ends. This CDR3 comprises 13 residues. The CDR3 protein is CSATTFTNTEAFF. The CDR3 nucleotides read TGCAGTGCTACCACCTTTACTAACACTGAAGCTTTCTTT.

The sample holds many counts of this clonotype. The CDR3 bases are TGTGCCAGCAGTTTAGTGCCTAGCGGGAATACCTACGAGCAGTACTTC. It codes for CASSLVPSGNTYEQYF. V usage is TRBV6-2 or TRBV6-3 and J usage is TRBJ2-7; 9 bases fit TRBD2. The germline V gene has CDR1 MNHEY and CDR2 SVGEGT. The CDR3 extends over 16 amino acids. Unmatched junction bases numbered 9, after V lost 4 bases and J lost 2 bases.

This clonotype was seen ten or more times. The gene calls are TRBV16 and TRBJ1-2; a weak D match, TRBD1 (6 bases). Per the germline V gene, CDR1 is KGHSY and CDR2 is FQNENV. CDR3 length: 14 residues. Trimming took 0 bases from V and 2 from J, leaving 7 bases between them. CDR3 residues: CASSQSTGNYGYTF. For the CDR3, the DNA is TGTGCCAGCAGCCAATCGACAGGAAACTATGGCTACACCTTC.

The table lists this clonotype with many counts. The chain carries TRBV7-2 and TRBJ1-2; possible D gene TRBD1, 6 bases. CDR1 and CDR2 from the germline V gene are SGHTA and FQGNSA. V lost 0 bases and J lost 4, with 12 bases in between. The CDR3 has 15 amino acids. The DNA of the CDR3 is TGTGCCAGCAGCTTAGCTGGGGGCGGAAGCTATGGCTACACCTTC. Translating gives CASSLAGGGSYGYTF.

This clonotype was seen a few times. The V call is TRBV7-2, the J call TRBJ1-6; unclear D gene. This CDR3 has 15 residues. CDR1 and CDR2 from the germline V gene are SGHTA and FQGNSA. V lost 2 bases and J 9 bases, leaving 14 bases between the germline ends. The CDR3 nucleotides are TGTGCCAGCAGCTTATCTGTCGGAGAGGGTTCACCCCTCCACTTT. Amino acids: CASSLSVGEGSPLHF.

This clonotype was detected ten times or more. The genes are TRBV7-2 and TRBJ1-4; possibly TRBD1 for D (5 bases). The germline V gene has CDR1 SGHTA and CDR2 FQGNSA. This CDR3 spans 15 amino acids. V was pared by 5 bases and J by 4 bases, with 14 bases between. In DNA, the CDR3 is TGTGCCAGCAGCCGATCCGGGACGGTTAATGAAAAACTGTTTTTT. Residues: CASSRSGTVNEKLFF.

At least ten counts were recorded for this clonotype. The chain couples TRBV5-1 to TRBJ2-1; maybe TRBD2 (5 bases). Germline lookup yields CDR1 SGHRS and CDR2 YFSETQ. CDR3 length: 15 residues. V was shortened by 0 bases and J by 3 bases, with 10 bases between the two germline ends. CDR3: CASSLGGSDYNEQFF. Written as DNA, the CDR3 is TGCGCCAGCAGCTTGGGAGGGAGTGACTACAATGAGCAGTTCTTC.

Only a few counts were recorded for this clonotype. V gene TRBV29-1 combines with J gene TRBJ2-5, with D perhaps matching TRBD1 (5 bases). Germline V gene sequence: CDR1 SQVTM, CDR2 ANQGSEA. V was trimmed by 6 bases and J by 1 base, leaving 15 bases between them. The CDR3 spans 14 residues. This CDR3 reads CSVNWQGRQETQYF. CDR3 bases: TGCAGCGTGAATTGGCAGGGCCGCCAAGAGACCCAGTACTTC.

This clonotype has at least ten counts. The chain employs TRBV12-3 or TRBV12-4 and TRBJ2-7, with 7 bases that match TRBD2. J was trimmed by 7 bases and V by 5 bases; bases with no gene match: 14. This CDR3 contains 15 residues. CDR3 in amino acids: CASSPVDSTGGEQYF. CDR3 bases: TGTGCCAGCAGTCCTGTGGACTCCACGGGGGGAGAGCAGTACTTC.

Ten or more counts support this clonotype. The CDR3 reads CASSLVAGVGELFF. For the CDR3, the DNA is TGCGCCAGCAGCTTGGTTGCGGGAGTCGGGGAGCTGTTTTTT. The V gene is TRBV5-1, the J gene TRBJ2-2; 7 bases align to TRBD2. The CDR3 covers 14 residues. Germline CDR1 is SGHRS and CDR2 is YFSETQ. V shed 0 bases and J 7 bases; nucleotides not matched to a gene: 3.